The clone carrying this T cell receptor beta chain was recorded once. The DNA input per sorted-subset replicate PCR was 200 ng, corresponding to 25,000 to 35,000 T cell genomes. Sequencing used immunoSEQ multiplex PCR; TCRdb keeps in-frame clones, though not all of them. This sample has 90,000 to 120,000 clones; 65% to 75% occur once, and the top ten carry about 25%. The data were obtained in a study of shared clonotypes between healthy human individuals. This CDR3 spans 18 amino acids. The germline gives CDR1 WNHNN, CDR2 SYGVQD (reference sequence). V dropped 0 bases and J dropped 0 bases, with 14 bases sitting between them. The study drew all its donors from Caucasian adults living in Nashville, Tennessee. CD8 memory merged CD45RO+ cells and CCR7-negative CD45RA+ TemRA cells into one population.

The sample consisted of memory CD8+ T cells sorted from blood. Subset described: CD45RO+ cells pooled with CCR7-negative TemRA cells. This sequence originates from a woman aged 25 to 45 in good health. This chain links TRBV10-1 with TRBJ1-4; the D gene is possibly TRBD1 (5 bases). The CDR3 spells CASSESTGPTATNEKLFF. The CDR3 DNA reads as TGCGCCAGCAGTGAGTCTACGGGACCTACCGCAACTAATGAAAAACTGTTTTTT.